What follows describes a single T cell receptor beta chain. Antigen specificity is unknown. PCR primers comprised 60 Vbeta and 13 Jbeta primers. In the original processing: An analysis that came later counted 70 million to 100 million unique TCR beta chains, approximately 10 million shared. Measured with immunoSEQ multiplex PCR; TCRdb has only the in-frame clones, and not every one. V and J calls and clone size are copied from that table; D and trimming were computed from the DNA. Among 150,000 to 200,000 clones listed, about 84% were seen once. The data originate from a study of cytomegalovirus exposure and HLA in healthy donors. At the level of the study: A preliminary data release comprised 80 million or so unique TCRs obtained from HLA-typed donors.

Study-level results: Cytomegalovirus-associated status was assigned to about 180 TCR beta chains. It was assumed in the presence/absence analyses that sequencing depth was roughly uniform across donors.

Material for sequencing was PBMCs. The receptor was derived from a man aged 45-60 years in good health and CMV-seropositive.

The DNA of the CDR3 is TGCGCCAGCAGCCAAGTGAGTAGGGGGCCCTCCACTGAAGCTTTCTTT. The encoded protein is CASSQVSRGPSTEAFF. This chain joins TRBV4-1 and TRBJ1-1; 7 nucleotides match TRBD1. Trimming removed 1 base from V and 4 bases from J; junction bases left unmatched: 9. The CDR3 spans 16 residues. Per the germline V gene, CDR1 is MGHRA and CDR2 is YSYEKL.